This T cell receptor (beta chain) was captured by sequencing in a study of cytotoxic CD8 clonotypes in ibrutinib-treated CLL. Study-wide context: A mean of roughly 250,000 productive templates and tens of thousands of productive rearrangements was obtained per sample.

With regard to this clone: What it recognizes is unknown.

Study-wide results and caveats: Having risen at ibrutinib response, clonality had fallen back toward baseline by progression.

Sequencing was performed with immunoSEQ multiplex PCR; in TCRdb, only in-frame clones are kept and a portion is missing. The sample has around 310,000 clones, about 80% seen once. The germline V and J ends were trimmed by 7 bases and 2 bases, with 21 bases remaining between them. The CDR3 extends over 17 amino acids. The V gene's germline CDR1 is MDHEN and CDR2 SYDVKM. This specimen consisted of PBMCs, obtained before ibrutinib treatment. This receptor was identified in a human donor with chronic lymphocytic leukemia. V is TRBV28 and J is TRBJ2-1; unclear D gene. This chain's CDR3 is CASTGSVVSLTYNEQFF. CDR3 sequence (DNA): TGTGCCAGCACCGGTTCCGTTGTCTCCTTAACCTACAATGAGCAGTTCTTC.